Reported below is one T cell receptor (beta chain). Antigen: not known. At the Johns Hopkins FTIC core, DNA taken from cultured CD4+ T cells was sequenced by way of the Oncomine TCR Beta short-read assay. TCRdb independently ran MiXCR on the PCR reads; one entry per CDR3 protein. The repertoire includes about 20,000 distinct CDR3 sequences, about three fifths of them detected once, and 5.5% to 7% sits in the top ten. The sample originates from a study of vaccination and CD4 T cells after COVID-19. Regarding treatment: roughly 11-day PBMC culture with coronavirus spike peptide pools or control peptides (ViraFEST assay). The receptor was derived from a human donor who had recovered from COVID-19. The specimen was CD4+ T cells from blood, cultured in vitro, collected before SARS-CoV-2 vaccination.

The CDR3 sequence: CASSIDRGRQPQHF. The DNA for the CDR3 is TGTGCCAGTAGTATAGATCGGGGAAGGCAGCCCCAGCATTTT. This sequence joins TRBV19 and TRBJ1-5; D is unclear. CDR3 size: 14 residues. Germline CDR1 and CDR2: LNHDA and SQIVND (reference sequence). V lost 0 bases and J lost 7, with 10 bases in between.